The 25 T cell receptor beta chains presented below share a single source sample, sequenced in a study of T cell responses to AZD1222 COVID-19 vaccine. Clones were read by immunoSEQ multiplex PCR, and TCRdb kept only the in-frame ones, dropping some. The data show about 84,000 clones, with 85% to 95% seen just once and roughly 10% held by the top ten. The sample was peripheral blood, taken 28 days after the second AZD1222 dose. These receptors were taken from an adult who received the AZD1222 COVID-19 vaccine.

This rearrangement joins TRBV7-9 to TRBJ2-6; D ambiguous. Germline CDR1 and CDR2: SEHNR and FQNEAQ (reference sequence). This CDR3 contains 14 residues. V lost 3 bases and J 2 bases, leaving 5 bases between the germline ends. The CDR3, as DNA: TGTGCCAGCAGCTTGGCAGCTGGGGCCAACGTCCTGACTTTC. It encodes CASSLAAGANVLTF.

The V and J genes are TRBV18 and TRBJ1-5; the D is unclear. CDR1 is KGHSH and CDR2 is LQKENI in the germline V gene. This CDR3 spans 12 amino acids. Between the trimmed V and J ends, which lost 3 bases and 5 bases, there was a span of 5 bases. The DNA of the CDR3 is TGTGCCAGCTCACCCACAGATCAGCCCCAGCATTTT. Its translation is CASSPTDQPQHF.

The V and J genes are TRBV3-1 (or the pseudogene TRBV3-2) and TRBJ2-7, with 9 positions matching TRBD2. Germline values: CDR1 LGHDT, CDR2 YNNKEL (reference sequence). V dropped 3 bases and J dropped 7; count of bases not matched to a gene: 4. This CDR3 is built from 13 residues. The CDR3 nucleotides read TGTGCCAGCAGCCAGAGACTAGCGGCAGAGCAGTACTTC. It specifies CASSQRLAAEQYF.

This rearrangement joins TRBV6-2 or TRBV6-3 to TRBJ2-3; D might be TRBD2 (5 bases). Per the germline V gene, CDR1 is MNHEY and CDR2 is SVGEGT. The CDR3 extends over 14 amino acids. V was trimmed by 7 bases and J by 5 bases, leaving 16 bases between them. This CDR3 reads CASTPFGGLDTQYF. CDR3 DNA sequence: TGTGCCAGCACCCCATTTGGAGGTTTAGATACGCAGTATTTT.

The rearrangement links TRBV2 to TRBJ1-1; TRBD1 is a possible D gene (5 bases). The CDR3 loop spans 13 amino acids. CDR1 and CDR2 from the germline V gene are SNHLY and FYNNEI. The V and J ends lost 8 bases and 4 bases respectively, with 14 bases between them. CDR3 DNA: TGTGCCAGCGAGGGGACGTCCGGCACTGAAGCTTTCTTT. Its protein is CASEGTSGTEAFF.

The genes are TRBV4-1 and TRBJ2-7; D gene unclear. Germline-derived CDR1 and CDR2 are MGHRA and YSYEKL. V was cut by 1 base and J by 4 bases, with 14 bases left in between. This CDR3 is 15 amino acids long. Written as DNA, the CDR3 is TGCGCCAGCAGCCAAGTGGGCCATACCCCATACGAGCAGTACTTC. This encodes CASSQVGHTPYEQYF.

The rearrangement joins TRBV3-1 (or the pseudogene TRBV3-2) to TRBJ1-6, with a weak D call TRBD1 (6 bases). The CDR3 consists of 14 residues. The germline gives CDR1 LGHDT, CDR2 YNNKEL (reference sequence). With 3 bases removed from V and 7 bases from J, the gap between germline ends came to 10 bases. The CDR3 nucleotides are TGTGCCAGCAGCCAGGACAGCCAGAATTCACCCCTCCACTTT. Protein sequence: CASSQDSQNSPLHF.

The CDR3 nucleotides read TGTGCCAGCAGCCCCTGGGTCGGCTCCTACGAGCAGTACTTC. Residues: CASSPWVGSYEQYF. This chain uses TRBV7-9 with TRBJ2-7; D is unclear. Trimming left V 5 bases short and J 0 bases short, with 11 bases between. The CDR3 runs to 14 residues. The germline V gene encodes CDR1 SEHNR and CDR2 FQNEAQ (reference sequence).

The chain has TRBV10-3 and TRBJ2-7; TRBD1 or TRBD2 may be the D gene (5 bases each). The germline CDR1 and CDR2 sequences are ENHRY and SYGVKD. Between the trimmed V and J ends, which lost 2 bases and 0 bases, there was a span of 5 bases. CDR3 length: 13 residues. The CDR3 nucleotides are TGTGCCATCAGTGAGGGGACCTCCTACGAGCAGTACTTC. Amino acid sequence: CAISEGTSYEQYF.

The chain links TRBV7-9 to TRBJ1-2, with D possibly matching TRBD1 (5 bases). This CDR3 has 14 residues. CDR1 and CDR2 (germline): SEHNR, FQNEAQ (reference sequence). V lost 0 bases and J 4 bases, leaving 9 bases between the germline ends. The CDR3 DNA follows: TGTGCCAGCAGCTTAGCGCAGGGACCCTATGGCTACACCTTC. Translation: CASSLAQGPYGYTF. Drawing the rest from reference TRBV7-9 and TRBJ1-2, the complete variable domain is DTGVSQNPRHKITKRGQNVTFRCDPISEHNRLYWYRQTLGQGPEFLTYFQNEAQLEKSRLLSDRFSAERPKGSFSTLEIQRTEQGDSAMYLCASSLAQGPYGYTFGSGTRLTVV.

The chain recombines TRBV6-2 or TRBV6-3 with TRBJ2-7; D unclear. The CDR3 consists of 13 residues. V was cut by 0 bases and J by 5 bases, with 8 bases left in between. Germline CDR1 reads MNHEY; CDR2 reads SVGEGT. The chain's CDR3 is CASSYSNGDEQYF. Here the CDR3 DNA reads TGTGCCAGCAGTTACTCGAATGGAGACGAGCAGTACTTC.

The rearrangement uses TRBV6-5 and TRBJ2-3, with a possible D match to TRBD2 (5 bases). V lost 4 bases and J 0 bases, leaving 8 bases between the germline ends. CDR1 and CDR2 from the germline V gene are MNHEY and SVGAGI. The CDR3 runs to 14 residues. CDR3 protein: CASSSRASTDTQYF. The DNA for the CDR3 is TGTGCCAGCAGTTCGCGGGCTAGCACAGATACGCAGTATTTT.

This chain joins TRBV12-3 or TRBV12-4 and TRBJ1-1; the D gene is possibly TRBD1 (5 bases). This CDR3 comprises 13 residues. Trimming shortened V by 6 bases and J by 1 base, and 9 bases separated the two germline ends. CDR3 DNA: TGTGCCAGCAGCCGACAGAGGAACACTGAAGCTTTCTTT. Its translation is CASSRQRNTEAFF.

This rearrangement joins TRBV5-1 to TRBJ2-3; 10 nucleotides agree with TRBD1. V was clipped by 0 bases and J by 2 bases; unmatched bases: 6. Germline V gene sequence: CDR1 SGHRS, CDR2 YFSETQ. The CDR3 runs 17 residues. The CDR3 DNA is TGCGCCAGCAGCTTGGGGCCTAGACAGGGGGCCACAGATACGCAGTATTTT. It translates to CASSLGPRQGATDTQYF.

The chain carries TRBV11-2 and TRBJ2-5; unclear D gene. CDR3 length equals 10 residues. Germline assignment: CDR1 SGHAT and CDR2 FQNNGV. The ends were cut back, 8 bases at V and 1 base at J, with 2 bases in the middle. CDR3 region: CASGQETQYF. For the CDR3, the DNA is TGTGCCAGCGGCCAAGAGACCCAGTACTTC.

This clone was detected only a few times. The rearrangement joins TRBV5-1 to TRBJ1-2; D gene uncertain. The CDR3 covers 14 residues. The ends were cut back, 0 bases at V and 1 base at J, with 7 bases in the middle. Germline V gives CDR1 SGHRS, CDR2 YFSETQ. The CDR3 coding sequence is TGCGCCAGCAGCTTGGATGGGGATAACTATGGCTACACCTTC. It specifies CASSLDGDNYGYTF.

The V and J genes are TRBV19 and TRBJ1-1; D remains ambiguous. The CDR3 extends over 16 amino acids. V was trimmed by 5 bases and J by 4 bases, leaving 20 bases between them. Germline lookup yields CDR1 LNHDA and CDR2 SQIVND (reference sequence). CDR3: CASSPPPSARSTEAFF. The CDR3 bases are TGTGCCAGTAGTCCCCCTCCTTCAGCGAGGAGCACTGAAGCTTTCTTT.

The chain couples TRBV2 to TRBJ1-3, with 7 bases identical to TRBD1. This CDR3 has 13 residues. The germline gives CDR1 SNHLY, CDR2 FYNNEI. V shed 5 bases and J 7 bases; nucleotides not matched to a gene: 5. CDR3 sequence (DNA): TGTGCCAGCAGTCCGGGACAGACGAACACCATATATTTT. This gives the protein CASSPGQTNTIYF.

This chain links TRBV13 with TRBJ1-1; D is perhaps TRBD1 (5 bases). Trimming removed 3 bases from V and 1 base from J, with 12 bases in between. CDR1 and CDR2 from the germline V gene are PRHDT and FYEKMQ (reference sequence). The CDR3 extends over 15 amino acids. CDR3 sequence (DNA): TGTGCCAGCAGCTTCCCGACAGAGAGGAACACTGAAGCTTTCTTT. Translation gives CASSFPTERNTEAFF.

The chain joins TRBV7-9 to TRBJ1-3; perhaps TRBD1 as D (5 bases). The CDR3 runs to 17 residues. The V gene's germline CDR1 is SEHNR and CDR2 FQNEAQ (reference sequence). The V end was cut by 0 bases, the J end by 0 bases, with 12 bases between. DNA of the CDR3: TGTGCCAGCAGCTTAGCTAACTCCAGGGACTCTGGAAACACCATATATTTT. Its protein is CASSLANSRDSGNTIYF.

CDR3 region: CAWTTGLWEKLFF. CDR3 nucleotide sequence: TGTGCCTGGACTACCGGGCTTTGGGAAAAACTGTTTTTT. The rearrangement links TRBV30 to TRBJ1-4; D ambiguous. CDR1 GTSNPN and CDR2 SVGIG come from the germline V gene (reference sequence). The V and J ends lost 4 bases and 8 bases respectively, with 14 bases between them. The CDR3 consists of 13 residues.

V usage is TRBV5-1 and J usage is TRBJ2-3; 12 bases align to TRBD2. J lost 4 bases, V lost 4 bases, and 10 bases had no gene match. The CDR3 runs to 17 residues. From germline, CDR1 is SGHRS and CDR2 YFSETQ. CDR3 amino acids: CASSLIPSGRAADTQYF. The CDR3 nucleotides read TGCGCCAGCAGCCTAATTCCTAGCGGGAGGGCCGCAGATACGCAGTATTTT. Filled out from reference TRBV5-1 and TRBJ2-3, the complete variable domain reads KAGVTQTPRYLIKTRGQQVTLSCSPISGHRSVSWYQQTPGQGLQFLFEYFSETQRNKGNFPGRFSGRQFSNSRSEMNVSTLELGDSALYLCASSLIPSGRAADTQYFGPGTRLTVL.

The chain recombines TRBV2 with TRBJ2-1, with 7 bases fitting TRBD2. Unmatched junction bases numbered 0, after V lost 2 bases and J lost 2 bases. The CDR3 contains 14 residues. Germline-derived CDR1 and CDR2 are SNHLY and FYNNEI. CDR3 bases: TGTGCCAGCAGTGAACTAGCGGCCTACAATGAGCAGTTCTTC. Translating it yields CASSELAAYNEQFF.

The V and J genes are TRBV7-9 and TRBJ1-1; D not certain. The CDR3 length is 12 residues. Germline V gives CDR1 SEHNR, CDR2 FQNEAQ (reference sequence). With 5 bases removed from V and 4 bases from J, the gap between germline ends came to 8 bases. The CDR3 DNA is TGTGCCAGCAGCGCGGTGGGCACTGAAGCTTTCTTT. This sequence encodes CASSAVGTEAFF.

The chain employs TRBV6-4 and TRBJ1-2; D unclear. The CDR3 runs 11 residues. Germline V CDR1 and CDR2: MRHNA, SNTAGT. The V end was cut by 6 bases, the J end by 8 bases, with 10 bases between. DNA of the CDR3: TGTGCCAGCAGGGGGATTAAGGGCTACACCTTC. Translation gives CASRGIKGYTF.